This T cell receptor beta chain derives from a study of graft-versus-host responses after intestinal transplantation. Study summary: Recipients had transplants, and these were multivisceral, liver-intestinal, or isolated intestinal. Anti-thymocyte globulin induction, then tacrolimus and steroids for two to four years, went to all recipients.

Trimming took off 5 bases at V and 2 bases at J, with 16 bases between the two ends. The length of the CDR3 is 16 residues. CDR1 is SGHDT and CDR2 is YYEEEE in the germline V gene. Produced via immunoSEQ multiplex PCR; TCRdb's table is partial and in-frame only. Altogether about 96,000 clones are present, 80% to 95% being singletons, with the ten largest covering 0.15% to 0.2%. With respect to this clone: Antigen unknown.

Study-level results: Among circulating GvH clones, peak levels were associated with early post-transplant declines in HvG clones.

The chain couples TRBV5-6 to TRBJ2-2; a weak D match, TRBD2 (6 bases). Sequenced material: unstimulated CD4+ T cells sorted from spleen or lymph node cells, taken before intestinal transplant. The TCR originated in a human donor who received an intestinal transplant. The DNA for the CDR3 is TGTGCCAGCAGTTTAGACGACGGGACTAACACCGGGGAGCTGTTTTTT. It is translated as CASSLDDGTNTGELFF. Drawing the rest from reference TRBV5-6 and TRBJ2-2, the complete variable domain is DAGVTQSPTHLIKTRGQQVTLRCSPKSGHDTVSWYQQALGQGPQFIFQYYEEEERQRGNFPDRFSGHQFPNYSSELNVNALLLGDSALYLCASSLDDGTNTGELFFGEGSRLTVL.